This TCR beta chain came from a study of T-cell memory formation after mild COVID-19. This CDR3 region has 14 residues. V was trimmed by 5 bases and J by 2 bases, leaving 11 bases between them. UMIs and sample barcodes were carried by the TCR alpha and TCR beta cDNA libraries that 5'RACE produced using constant-segment primers. TCRdb called the 5' RACE reads again in MiXCR, with one record for every CDR3 protein. This table holds about 58,000 distinct CDR3 sequences, approximately 30% found once. This clonotype was sampled from a man aged 18 to 30 who had mild COVID-19 (a few samples of this study predate the infection). Cell type and time point are not known. The J gene is TRBJ2-3, the V gene TRBV12-3 or TRBV12-4; a possible D gene is TRBD1 (5 bases). Sequencing input: PBMCs or a T cell subset sorted from them (not recorded which). In nucleotides, the CDR3 is TGTGCCAGCAGTCTAAGACAGTTCACAGATACGCAGTATTTT. Amino acids: CASSLRQFTDTQYF.